The present T cell receptor beta chain was sequenced within a study of response to subunit inactivated influenza vaccine. This clonotype was seen ten or more times. TCRdb reprocessed the RT-PCR reads via MiXCR and lists one record per CDR3 protein. The sample records 500,000 to 600,000 distinct CDR3 sequences, around 11% being singletons. The germline gives CDR1 KGHDR, CDR2 SFDVKD. V dropped 4 bases and J dropped 6; count of bases not matched to a gene: 2. The CDR3 extends over 14 amino acids. The sample also formed part of further work on T cells expressing NK-cell markers. Per that study: Production of TCR beta cDNA relied on 5'RACE template switching with UMIs. Serological testing identified most of the eight sequenced donors as HCMV-seropositive and one as seronegative. Of the CD8+ T cell pool in roughly 6 donors, about 1.0-8% was accounted for by dominant NKG2C+ clonotypes.

The sample was PBMCs from blood, taken on the day of vaccination. The clonotype originates from a man in his forties or fifties who received an inactivated influenza vaccine. This chain joins TRBV24-1 and TRBJ2-3, with 11 bases fitting TRBD2. The CDR3 here is CATSDRTSGDTQYF. The CDR3 region has the DNA TGTGCCACCAGTGACAGGACTAGCGGGGATACGCAGTATTTT.